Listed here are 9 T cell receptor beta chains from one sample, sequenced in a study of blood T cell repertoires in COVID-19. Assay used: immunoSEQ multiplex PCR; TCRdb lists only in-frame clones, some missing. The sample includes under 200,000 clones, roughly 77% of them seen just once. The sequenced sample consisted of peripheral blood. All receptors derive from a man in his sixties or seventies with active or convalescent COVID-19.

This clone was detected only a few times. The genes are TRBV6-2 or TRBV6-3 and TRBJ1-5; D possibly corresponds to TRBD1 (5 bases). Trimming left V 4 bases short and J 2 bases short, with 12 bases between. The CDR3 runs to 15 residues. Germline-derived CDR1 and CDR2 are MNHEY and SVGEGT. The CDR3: CASSSWGGGNQPQHF. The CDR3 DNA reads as TGTGCCAGCAGTTCCTGGGGGGGTGGCAATCAGCCCCAGCATTTT.

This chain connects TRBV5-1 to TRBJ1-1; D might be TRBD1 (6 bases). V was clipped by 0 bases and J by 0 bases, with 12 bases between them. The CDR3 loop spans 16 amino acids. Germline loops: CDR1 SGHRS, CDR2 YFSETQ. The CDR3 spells CASSLGQGQMNTEAFF. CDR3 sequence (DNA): TGCGCCAGCAGCTTGGGCCAAGGACAGATGAACACTGAAGCTTTCTTT.

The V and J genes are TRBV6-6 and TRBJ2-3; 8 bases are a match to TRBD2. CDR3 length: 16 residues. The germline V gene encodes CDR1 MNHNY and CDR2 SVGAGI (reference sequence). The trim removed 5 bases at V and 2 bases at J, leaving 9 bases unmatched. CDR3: CASSRNLAGLTDTQYF. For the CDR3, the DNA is TGTGCCAGCAGTCGGAACTTAGCGGGGCTCACAGATACGCAGTATTTT.

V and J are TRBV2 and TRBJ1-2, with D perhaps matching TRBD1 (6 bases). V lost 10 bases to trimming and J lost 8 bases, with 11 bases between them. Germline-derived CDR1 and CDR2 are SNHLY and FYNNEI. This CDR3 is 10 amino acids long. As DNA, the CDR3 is TGTGCCAACCCAGGGGAGGGCTACACCTTC. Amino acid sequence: CANPGEGYTF.

CDR3 sequence reads: CASSFGHSSTDTQYF. The DNA of the CDR3 is TGTGCCAGCAGCTTTGGACACTCTAGCACAGATACGCAGTATTTT. The chain is built from TRBV7-2 and TRBJ2-3, with D tentatively TRBD1 (5 bases). The germline V gene encodes CDR1 SGHTA and CDR2 FQGNSA. CDR3 length: 15 residues. V was clipped by 3 bases and J by 0 bases, with 10 bases between them.

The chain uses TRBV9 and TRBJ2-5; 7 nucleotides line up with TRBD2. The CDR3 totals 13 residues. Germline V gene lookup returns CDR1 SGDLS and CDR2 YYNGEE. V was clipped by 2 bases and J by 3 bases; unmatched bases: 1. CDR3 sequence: CASSVRGEETQYF. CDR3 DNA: TGTGCCAGCAGCGTTCGGGGGGAAGAGACCCAGTACTTC.

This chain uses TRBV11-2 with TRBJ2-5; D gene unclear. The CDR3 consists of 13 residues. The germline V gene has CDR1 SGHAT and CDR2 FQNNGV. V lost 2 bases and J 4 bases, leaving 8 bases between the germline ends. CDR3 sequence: CASSLPPLETQYF. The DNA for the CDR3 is TGTGCCAGCAGCTTACCCCCACTAGAGACCCAGTACTTC.

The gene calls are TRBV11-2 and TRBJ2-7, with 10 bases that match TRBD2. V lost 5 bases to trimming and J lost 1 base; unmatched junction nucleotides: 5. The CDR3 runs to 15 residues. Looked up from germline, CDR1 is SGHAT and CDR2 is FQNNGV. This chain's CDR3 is CASSPGTSDSYEQYF. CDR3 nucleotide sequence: TGTGCCAGCAGCCCCGGGACTAGCGATTCCTACGAGCAGTACTTC.

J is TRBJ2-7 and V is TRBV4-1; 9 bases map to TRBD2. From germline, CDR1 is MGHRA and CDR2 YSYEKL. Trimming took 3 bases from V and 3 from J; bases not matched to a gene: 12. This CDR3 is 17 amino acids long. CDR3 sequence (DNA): TGCGCCAGCAGCCAGGTACCCAGCGGGAGGTTCCACTACGAGCAGTACTTC. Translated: CASSQVPSGRFHYEQYF.